Here is one T cell receptor (beta chain) with its context. This entry is derived from a study of blood T cell repertoires in COVID-19. Study-wide background: Acute and convalescent COVID-19 samples came from the United States, Italy and Spain. In each case, the material was cDNA or gDNA derived from T cells, B-cell-depleted T cells, or PBMCs.

Assay used: immunoSEQ multiplex PCR; TCRdb lists only in-frame clones, some missing. The sample contains 190,000 or so clones, less than 90% of which appear only once. There are 14 residues in the CDR3. The germline V gene has CDR1 ENHRY and CDR2 SYGVKD. The ends were cut back, 0 bases at V and 5 bases at J, with 8 bases in the middle. The sequence derives from a woman in her seventies with acute or convalescent COVID-19. The gene calls are TRBV10-3 and TRBJ1-5; D remains unclear. Sequencing was carried out using peripheral blood. CDR3: CAISESQPDQPQHF. CDR3 sequence (DNA): TGTGCCATCAGTGAGTCACAGCCCGATCAGCCCCAGCATTTT.